These 20 T cell receptor beta chains were sequenced from one sample in a study of regulatory T cells in long-lasting Graves disease. With iRepertoire HTBI primers and Arm-PCR of CDR3 regions, TCR beta libraries were built. Using its own MiXCR run on the multiplex PCR reads, TCRdb lists one record per CDR3 protein. In the table there are 400,000 or so distinct CDR3 sequences, about a fifth of which are singletons. Time point of the sample: persistent/refractory GD, antithyroid drugs over 5 years with positive TRAb. PBMC-extracted RNA yielded the TCR library. Material: peripheral blood mononuclear cells (PBMCs), obtained when the disease was refractory, from a patient treated with antithyroid drugs. These TCRs come from a female donor with Graves disease.

The table lists this clonotype with a count of one. The chain recombines TRBV6-2 or TRBV6-3 with TRBJ2-5; possibly TRBD1 for D (6 bases). The CDR3 is 13 residues long. Germline V CDR1 and CDR2: MNHEY, SVGEGT. V lost 6 bases to trimming and J lost 5 bases, with 13 bases between them. The CDR3 spells CASRRQARETQYF. The DNA for the CDR3 is TGTGCCAGCAGAAGACAGGCCCGGGAGACCCAGTACTTC.

The sample holds one count of this clonotype. A much larger clone sits a single nucleotide away, making a read error possible. This chain links TRBV12-3 or TRBV12-4 with TRBJ2-7; 15 bases align to TRBD2. This CDR3 region has 17 residues. V shed 4 bases, J shed 7 bases, and the junction held 11 bases outside the gene matches. The CDR3 spells CASSSSPPGLAGGEQYF. The CDR3 bases are TGTGCCAGCAGTTCCAGCCCTCCGGGACTAGCGGGAGGTGAGCAGTACTTC.

The chain carries TRBV10-3 and TRBJ2-2; tentatively, D is TRBD1 (6 bases). CDR1 is ENHRY and CDR2 is SYGVKD in the germline V gene. The CDR3 runs to 13 residues. The V end was cut by 9 bases, the J end by 4 bases, with 12 bases between. The CDR3 nucleotides read TGTGCCATTGATGGGGGCGGCACCGGGGAGCTGTTTTTT. This translates into CAIDGGGTGELFF.

This clonotype was detected many times. The rearrangement links TRBV28 to TRBJ2-7; D is unresolved. This CDR3 has 13 residues. Germline lookup yields CDR1 MDHEN and CDR2 SYDVKM. The V gene lost 2 bases and the J gene lost 7 bases, with 12 bases spanning the gap. CDR3 region: CASSLDNGVEQYF. As DNA, the CDR3 is TGTGCCAGCAGTTTAGACAATGGGGTTGAGCAGTACTTC.

V is TRBV7-2 and J is TRBJ1-1; TRBD1 is a possible D gene (5 bases). V was cut by 4 bases and J by 2 bases, with 17 bases left in between. There are 16 residues in the CDR3. Germline V gives CDR1 SGHTA, CDR2 FQGNSA. The CDR3 nucleotides read TGTGCCAGCAGCTCCCCCTCTCATGGGGCTAACACTGAAGCTTTCTTT. Protein sequence: CASSSPSHGANTEAFF. Looking up the rest from reference TRBV7-2 and TRBJ1-1 gives the full variable domain: GAGVSQSPSNKVTEKGKDVELRCDPISGHTALYWYRQSLGQGLEFLIYFQGNSAPDKSGLPSDRFSAERTGGSVSTLTIQRTQQEDSAVYLCASSSPSHGANTEAFFGQGTRLTVV.

This clonotype was counted only a few times. The V gene is TRBV29-1, the J gene TRBJ2-5, with no clear D. This CDR3 has 11 amino acids. Looked up from germline, CDR1 is SQVTM and CDR2 is ANQGSEA. Trimming shortened V by 2 bases and J by 5 bases, and 6 bases separated the two germline ends. CDR3 in amino acids: CSVEFRETQYF. The CDR3 nucleotides read TGCAGCGTTGAATTTCGGGAGACCCAGTACTTC.

The V call is TRBV15, the J call TRBJ1-3, with 8 bases aligning to TRBD1. The V segment lost 0 bases and the J segment 0 bases; nucleotides outside the gene matches: 10. This CDR3 is built from 19 residues. Germline CDR1 reads LNHNV; CDR2 reads YYDKDF (reference sequence). CDR3 in DNA: TGTGCCACCAGCAGAGATAATCCCGAGGACAGGGCCTCTGGAAACACCATATATTTT. Translated: CATSRDNPEDRASGNTIYF.

This clonotype was seen just once. The chain uses TRBV7-6 and TRBJ2-1, with 9 nucleotides matching TRBD1. Per the germline V gene, CDR1 is SGHVS and CDR2 is FNYEAQ. J was trimmed by 8 bases and V by 3 bases; bases with no gene match: 8. The CDR3 has 15 amino acids. CDR3 protein: CASSLVWDRVDEQFF. The CDR3 DNA sequence: TGTGCCAGCAGCTTGGTCTGGGACAGGGTTGATGAGCAGTTCTTC.

This clonotype was seen only once. The V call is TRBV5-5, the J call TRBJ1-5, with 9 positions matching TRBD1. After removal of 4 bases from V and 4 bases from J, the junction contained 9 bases not matched to a gene. The germline V gene encodes CDR1 SGHKS and CDR2 YYEKEE (reference sequence). The CDR3 is made up of 16 amino acids. This chain's CDR3 is CASSLVPGQGNQPQHF. For the CDR3, the DNA is TGTGCCAGCAGCCTTGTCCCGGGACAGGGAAATCAGCCCCAGCATTTT.

The table lists this clonotype with a few counts. V usage is TRBV20-1 and J usage is TRBJ2-3; D gene unclear. The germline gives CDR1 DFQATT, CDR2 SNEGSKA (reference sequence). This CDR3 comprises 14 residues. V was trimmed by 8 bases and J by 4 bases, leaving 19 bases between them. In DNA form, the CDR3 reads TGCAGTCTGCCGGTTAGGCCCAGCTCAGATACGCAGTATTTT. Translating it yields CSLPVRPSSDTQYF.

Ten or more counts support this clonotype. CDR3 residues: CASSFTADQPQHF. CDR3 coding DNA: TGTGCCAGCAGTTTTACAGCGGATCAGCCCCAGCATTTT. The rearrangement joins TRBV27 to TRBJ1-5; no clear D. The CDR3 consists of 13 residues. Germline lookup yields CDR1 MNHEY and CDR2 SMNVEV (reference sequence). Trimming stripped 3 bases from V and 5 bases from J, with 8 bases between.

The chain combines TRBV10-1 with TRBJ2-7, with D perhaps matching TRBD1 (5 bases). Between the trimmed V and J ends, which lost 4 bases and 6 bases, there was a span of 13 bases. Germline V gene lookup returns CDR1 WNHNN and CDR2 SYGVQD (reference sequence). This CDR3 has 13 amino acids. The CDR3 here is CASSAALRGEQYF. The CDR3 DNA is TGCGCCAGCAGTGCCGCGCTTAGGGGCGAGCAGTACTTC.

The chain combines TRBV5-4 with TRBJ1-5; possibly TRBD1 for D (5 bases). With 1 base removed from V and 7 bases from J, the gap between germline ends came to 12 bases. Germline V gene lookup returns CDR1 SGHNT and CDR2 YYREEE (reference sequence). The CDR3 loop spans 14 amino acids. DNA for the CDR3: TGTGCCAGCAGCTTGAAAGAGGCAGGGCAGCCCCAGCATTTT. This sequence encodes CASSLKEAGQPQHF.

The chain joins TRBV19 to TRBJ2-5; 7 bases fit TRBD2. The CDR3 covers 14 residues. After removal of 3 bases from V and 3 bases from J, the junction contained 4 bases not matched to a gene. CDR1 LNHDA and CDR2 SQIVND come from the germline V gene (reference sequence). The CDR3 reads CASSIAGRKETQYF. Here the CDR3 DNA reads TGTGCCAGTAGTATCGCCGGGAGGAAAGAGACCCAGTACTTC.

This chain connects TRBV19 to TRBJ2-2; 8 bases match TRBD1. The CDR3 loop spans 15 amino acids. With V trimmed by 2 bases and J by 6 bases, 5 bases remained unmatched. Per the germline V gene, CDR1 is LNHDA and CDR2 is SQIVND (reference sequence). CDR3 nucleotide sequence: TGTGCCAGTAGTATACCAGGGGGCGCAGCCGGGGAGCTGTTTTTT. The encoded protein is CASSIPGGAAGELFF.

The chain has TRBV7-6 and TRBJ1-1; no clear D gene. The CDR3 is made up of 16 amino acids. V lost 5 bases, J lost 3 bases, and 19 bases lay in between. CDR1 SGHVS and CDR2 FNYEAQ come from the germline V gene. CDR3 protein: CASSHGSRNEDTEAFF. Here the CDR3 DNA reads TGTGCCAGCAGCCACGGGAGCAGGAATGAGGACACTGAAGCTTTCTTT.

This clonotype has a count of ten or more. This chain connects TRBV7-8 to TRBJ2-5; TRBD2 agrees at 14 bases. The CDR3 is made up of 17 amino acids. The V gene end was trimmed by 5 bases and the J gene end by 1 base; junction bases not matched to a gene: 6. Germline V gene data show CDR1 as SGHVS and CDR2 as FQNEAQ. CDR3 in DNA: TGTGCCAGCAGCCGAGGGACTAGCGGGAGTCGCCAAGAGACCCAGTACTTC. Residues: CASSRGTSGSRQETQYF.

This clonotype showed up many times. The chain is built from TRBV6-5 and TRBJ2-7; D gene ambiguous. The CDR3 has 15 amino acids. The germline V gene has CDR1 MNHEY and CDR2 SVGAGI. Trimming stripped 1 base from V and 2 bases from J, with 12 bases between. The CDR3: CASSYLGPPPYEQYF. CDR3 bases: TGTGCCAGCAGTTACTTGGGTCCTCCGCCCTACGAGCAGTACTTC.

V gene TRBV6-1 combines with J gene TRBJ2-7; 9 nucleotides agree with TRBD1. CDR1 MNHNS and CDR2 SASEGT come from the germline V gene. The CDR3 has 14 residues. V lost 7 bases, J lost 3 bases, and 7 bases stayed unmatched. The CDR3, as DNA: TGTGCCAGCACTCGGGACAGGGAAATCTACGAGCAGTACTTC. It specifies CASTRDREIYEQYF.

The J gene is TRBJ2-3, the V gene TRBV5-1; D may be TRBD2 (7 bases). This CDR3 comprises 15 residues. Germline loops: CDR1 SGHRS, CDR2 YFSETQ. With 6 bases removed from V and 5 bases from J, the gap between germline ends came to 19 bases. The DNA for the CDR3 is TGCGCCAGCACCCCCTTTGGGGGAGGGGGAGATACGCAGTATTTT. Its translation is CASTPFGGGGDTQYF.